A selection of T cell receptor beta chains follows, all from one sample in a study of T-cell memory formation after mild COVID-19. One entry per CDR3 protein results from TCRdb running MiXCR on the 5' RACE reads. The sample records some 250,000 distinct CDR3 sequences, over 8.5% being singletons. Specimen: PBMCs or a T cell subset sorted from them (not recorded which). The receptors derive from a man aged 18 to 30 who had mild COVID-19 (a few samples of this study predate the infection). Cell type and time point are not known. The CDR3 runs from the conserved cysteine through the conserved F or W. D genes are given only for firm matches. Clone size appears in some rows only: once, few, many, or a class for an expanded clone.

clone_size: .
j_call: TRBJ1-1
v_call: TRBV7-3
d_call: TRBD1
cdr3_aa: CASSSRGRQGMNTEAFF
cdr3_nt: TGTGCCAGCAGCTCCAGGGGGCGACAAGGTATGAACACTGAAGCTTTCTTT

clone_size: .
j_call: TRBJ2-4
v_call: TRBV12-3/TRBV12-4
d_call: TRBD1
cdr3_aa: CASSGLPGQGPGSNIQYF
cdr3_nt: TGTGCCAGCAGCGGACTACCGGGACAGGGGCCAGGGTCGAACATTCAGTACTTC

clone_size: .
j_call: TRBJ1-1
v_call: TRBV5-1
d_call: .
cdr3_aa: CASSVDSRGTEAFF
cdr3_nt: TGCGCCAGCAGCGTGGATTCCCGAGGGACTGAAGCTTTCTTT

clone_size: many
j_call: TRBJ1-4
v_call: TRBV6-5
d_call: .
cdr3_aa: CASSFGNGKLFF
cdr3_nt: TGTGCCAGCAGTTTCGGAAACGGAAAACTGTTTTTT

clone_size: .
j_call: TRBJ2-5
v_call: TRBV6-2/TRBV6-3
d_call: .
cdr3_aa: CASSYSTGDQETQYF
cdr3_nt: TGTGCCAGCAGTTACTCGACCGGGGACCAAGAGACCCAGTACTTC

clone_size: .
j_call: TRBJ1-2
v_call: TRBV7-9
d_call: .
cdr3_aa: CASSPRGIAFDRSGYTF
cdr3_nt: TGTGCCAGCAGCCCCAGGGGAATTGCGTTCGATCGCTCTGGCTACACCTTC

clone_size: few
j_call: TRBJ2-1
v_call: TRBV5-1
d_call: TRBD2
cdr3_aa: CASSLMASGGSSYNEQFF
cdr3_nt: TGCGCCAGCAGCTTGATGGCTAGCGGGGGAAGCTCCTACAATGAGCAGTTCTTC

clone_size: few
j_call: TRBJ1-6
v_call: TRBV10-3
d_call: .
cdr3_aa: CAISAQGPYSPLHF
cdr3_nt: TGTGCCATCAGTGCACAGGGCCCATATTCACCCCTCCACTTT

clone_size: .
j_call: TRBJ1-6
v_call: TRBV7-9
d_call: TRBD1
cdr3_aa: CASSAGTDSSPLHF
cdr3_nt: TGTGCCAGCAGCGCGGGGACAGATAGTTCACCCCTCCACTTT

clone_size: few
j_call: TRBJ2-7
v_call: TRBV6-5
d_call: TRBD2
cdr3_aa: CASSYHGLAGGPGEQYF
cdr3_nt: TGTGCCAGCAGTTACCACGGACTAGCGGGGGGGCCTGGAGAGCAGTACTTC

clone_size: .
j_call: TRBJ2-3
v_call: TRBV20-1
d_call: TRBD2
cdr3_aa: CSAPNDISGGSTDTQYF
cdr3_nt: TGCAGTGCCCCGAATGATATTAGCGGGGGTAGCACAGATACGCAGTATTTT

clone_size: few
j_call: TRBJ1-2
v_call: TRBV11-2
d_call: .
cdr3_aa: CASTLGPSNYGYTF
cdr3_nt: TGTGCCAGCACCCTAGGCCCTTCTAACTATGGCTACACCTTC

clone_size: few
j_call: TRBJ2-3
v_call: TRBV20-1
d_call: .
cdr3_aa: CSAREKRTDTQYF
cdr3_nt: TGCAGTGCTAGAGAAAAGAGAACAGATACGCAGTATTTT

clone_size: .
j_call: TRBJ2-2
v_call: TRBV12-3/TRBV12-4
d_call: .
cdr3_aa: CASSLRDQIGKNTGELFF
cdr3_nt: TGTGCCAGCAGTCTCCGGGACCAAATTGGGAAGAACACCGGGGAGCTGTTTTTT

clone_size: .
j_call: TRBJ1-4
v_call: TRBV5-6
d_call: .
cdr3_aa: CASSRGSKTNEKLFF
cdr3_nt: TGTGCCAGCAGCCGGGGATCGAAGACTAATGAAAAACTGTTTTTT

clone_size: .
j_call: TRBJ1-4
v_call: TRBV19
d_call: TRBD1
cdr3_aa: CGVGQPNEKLFF
cdr3_nt: TGTGGAGTGGGACAGCCTAATGAAAAACTGTTTTTT

clone_size: .
j_call: TRBJ2-2
v_call: TRBV27
d_call: .
cdr3_aa: CASSSPSGWGTGELFF
cdr3_nt: TGTGCCAGCAGTTCTCCCTCAGGGTGGGGCACCGGGGAGCTGTTTTTT

clone_size: few
j_call: TRBJ1-2
v_call: TRBV12-3/TRBV12-4
d_call: .
cdr3_aa: CASSFRGHYGYTF
cdr3_nt: TGTGCCAGCAGTTTTCGGGGGCACTATGGCTACACCTTC

clone_size: many
j_call: TRBJ2-3
v_call: TRBV2
d_call: .
cdr3_aa: CASNRQTDTQYF
cdr3_nt: TGTGCCAGCAACCGACAGACAGATACGCAGTATTTT

clone_size: .
j_call: TRBJ1-2
v_call: TRBV4-2
d_call: .
cdr3_aa: CASSHWAGTLHGYTF
cdr3_nt: TGTGCCAGCAGCCATTGGGCGGGGACGCTACATGGCTACACCTTC

clone_size: .
j_call: TRBJ1-2
v_call: TRBV28
d_call: TRBD1
cdr3_aa: CASSLTGGSYGYTF
cdr3_nt: TGTGCCAGCAGTTTGACAGGGGGCTCTTATGGCTACACCTTC

clone_size: few
j_call: TRBJ2-1
v_call: TRBV7-9
d_call: .
cdr3_aa: CASSLSYGEQFF
cdr3_nt: TGTGCCAGCAGCTTGAGCTACGGGGAGCAGTTCTTC

clone_size: .
j_call: TRBJ1-2
v_call: TRBV7-8
d_call: TRBD1
cdr3_aa: CASSPGQGAHYGYTF
cdr3_nt: TGTGCCAGCAGCCCAGGACAGGGGGCACACTATGGCTACACCTTC

clone_size: .
j_call: TRBJ1-1
v_call: TRBV7-9
d_call: .
cdr3_aa: CASSLGGLRNTEAFF
cdr3_nt: TGTGCCAGCAGCTTAGGGGGGCTGAGGAACACTGAAGCTTTCTTT

clone_size: many
j_call: TRBJ1-1
v_call: TRBV4-2
d_call: .
cdr3_aa: CASSQGAGTEAFF
cdr3_nt: TGTGCCAGCAGCCAGGGGGCCGGCACTGAAGCTTTCTTT

clone_size: few
j_call: TRBJ2-7
v_call: TRBV27
d_call: .
cdr3_aa: CASSLSLATREQYF
cdr3_nt: TGTGCCAGCAGTTTATCCCTCGCGACTCGCGAGCAGTACTTC

clone_size: .
j_call: TRBJ2-5
v_call: TRBV9
d_call: .
cdr3_aa: CASSVDRGQGETQYF
cdr3_nt: TGTGCCAGCAGCGTAGATCGGGGGCAGGGGGAGACCCAGTACTTC

clone_size: few
j_call: TRBJ2-1
v_call: TRBV5-1
d_call: TRBD1
cdr3_aa: CASSPGGQGGVNEQFF
cdr3_nt: TGCGCCAGCAGCCCCGGAGGACAGGGTGGGGTCAATGAGCAGTTCTTC

clone_size: few
j_call: TRBJ2-3
v_call: TRBV6-2/TRBV6-3
d_call: .
cdr3_aa: CASSYLNPTQYF
cdr3_nt: TGTGCCAGCAGTTACTTGAACCCGACGCAGTATTTT

clone_size: few
j_call: TRBJ1-1
v_call: TRBV10-3
d_call: .
cdr3_aa: CAISKDQLSLNTEAFF
cdr3_nt: TGTGCCATCAGTAAAGATCAGCTGAGCCTTAACACTGAAGCTTTCTTT

clone_size: .
j_call: TRBJ2-7
v_call: TRBV7-8
d_call: .
cdr3_aa: CASSSRDKTNEQYF
cdr3_nt: TGTGCCAGCAGCTCGCGGGACAAAACGAACGAGCAGTACTTC

clone_size: many
j_call: TRBJ1-2
v_call: TRBV7-2
d_call: .
cdr3_aa: CASGGNYGYTF
cdr3_nt: TGTGCCTCGGGCGGGAACTATGGCTACACCTTC

clone_size: .
j_call: TRBJ1-5
v_call: TRBV7-2
d_call: .
cdr3_aa: CASSLAPGGQPQHF
cdr3_nt: TGTGCCAGCAGCTTAGCCCCAGGAGGTCAGCCCCAGCATTTT

clone_size: few
j_call: TRBJ2-5
v_call: TRBV7-9
d_call: .
cdr3_aa: CASSATSPPGVETQYF
cdr3_nt: TGTGCCAGCAGCGCTACGTCCCCCCCGGGCGTGGAGACCCAGTACTTC

clone_size: .
j_call: TRBJ2-1
v_call: TRBV14
d_call: .
cdr3_aa: CASSLGALAHYNEQFF
cdr3_nt: TGTGCCAGCAGCCTTGGGGCCCTCGCCCACTACAATGAGCAGTTCTTC

clone_size: .
j_call: TRBJ1-1
v_call: TRBV29-1
d_call: .
cdr3_aa: CSVEGTEAFF
cdr3_nt: TGCAGCGTTGAAGGTACAGAAGCTTTCTTT

clone_size: few
j_call: TRBJ1-3
v_call: TRBV10-3
d_call: .
cdr3_aa: CAISEDRTAGDF
cdr3_nt: TGTGCCATCAGTGAGGACCGGACCGCCGGGGATTTT

clone_size: many
j_call: TRBJ2-1
v_call: TRBV2
d_call: TRBD2
cdr3_aa: CASTSTTSGAGEQFF
cdr3_nt: TGTGCCAGCACATCTACGACTAGCGGGGCGGGCGAGCAGTTCTTC

clone_size: many
j_call: TRBJ1-2
v_call: TRBV20-1
d_call: .
cdr3_aa: CSARVSRRFYGYTF
cdr3_nt: TGCAGTGCTAGAGTGAGTAGAAGATTTTATGGCTACACCTTC

clone_size: few
j_call: TRBJ2-1
v_call: TRBV30
d_call: .
cdr3_aa: CAWLVIGNEQFF
cdr3_nt: TGTGCCTGGCTGGTAATCGGGAATGAGCAGTTCTTC

clone_size: many
j_call: TRBJ2-2
v_call: TRBV6-5
d_call: .
cdr3_aa: CASRATVNTGELFF
cdr3_nt: TGTGCCAGCAGGGCGACCGTGAACACCGGGGAGCTGTTTTTT

clone_size: few
j_call: TRBJ1-1
v_call: TRBV5-1
d_call: .
cdr3_aa: CASSPAPGQARVAFF
cdr3_nt: TGCGCCAGCAGCCCGGCCCCTGGGCAGGCCCGGGTGGCTTTCTTT

clone_size: few
j_call: TRBJ2-3
v_call: TRBV20-1
d_call: .
cdr3_aa: CSAREWDTDTQYF
cdr3_nt: TGCAGTGCTAGAGAGTGGGATACAGATACGCAGTATTTT

clone_size: .
j_call: TRBJ2-2
v_call: TRBV10-2
d_call: .
cdr3_aa: CASSERGSGELFF
cdr3_nt: TGCGCCAGCAGTGAGAGGGGTTCCGGGGAGCTGTTTTTT

clone_size: many
j_call: TRBJ2-7
v_call: TRBV2
d_call: .
cdr3_aa: CASRAQVSPYEQYF
cdr3_nt: TGTGCCAGCAGGGCCCAGGTCTCGCCCTACGAGCAGTACTTC

clone_size: few
j_call: TRBJ1-1
v_call: TRBV5-1
d_call: .
cdr3_aa: CAKEAKTEAFF
cdr3_nt: TGCGCTAAGGAGGCCAAAACGGAAGCTTTCTTT

clone_size: few
j_call: TRBJ1-4
v_call: TRBV12-3/TRBV12-4
d_call: TRBD1
cdr3_aa: CASSLDPGQGDEKLFF
cdr3_nt: TGTGCCAGCAGTCTAGACCCGGGACAGGGTGATGAAAAACTGTTTTTT

clone_size: .
j_call: TRBJ2-2
v_call: TRBV14
d_call: .
cdr3_aa: CASSASPRRGNTGELFF
cdr3_nt: TGTGCCAGCAGCGCATCCCCCAGGAGGGGGAACACCGGGGAGCTGTTTTTT

clone_size: few
j_call: TRBJ2-2
v_call: TRBV6-5
d_call: TRBD2
cdr3_aa: CASSRRLAGQTGELFF
cdr3_nt: TGTGCCAGCAGCCGACGACTAGCGGGGCAGACCGGGGAGCTGTTTTTT

clone_size: few
j_call: TRBJ1-2
v_call: TRBV20-1
d_call: .
cdr3_aa: CSAGGTPYANGYTF
cdr3_nt: TGCAGTGCTGGAGGGACGCCTTACGCGAATGGCTACACCTTC

clone_size: .
j_call: TRBJ1-4
v_call: TRBV10-3
d_call: .
cdr3_aa: CAISESGPSVEKLFF
cdr3_nt: TGTGCCATCAGTGAGTCGGGGCCGTCCGTTGAAAAACTGTTTTTT

clone_size: many
j_call: TRBJ2-1
v_call: TRBV27
d_call: .
cdr3_aa: CASSPNMNEQFF
cdr3_nt: TGTGCCAGCAGTCCAAATATGAATGAGCAGTTCTTC

clone_size: many
j_call: TRBJ2-5
v_call: TRBV20-1
d_call: .
cdr3_aa: CSATGTGPYQETQYF
cdr3_nt: TGCAGTGCTACCGGGACGGGGCCCTACCAAGAGACCCAGTACTTC

clone_size: .
j_call: TRBJ1-1
v_call: TRBV29-1
d_call: .
cdr3_aa: CSAGVQGNTEAFF
cdr3_nt: TGCAGTGCTGGGGTACAGGGGAACACTGAAGCTTTCTTT

clone_size: few
j_call: TRBJ2-2
v_call: TRBV5-4
d_call: TRBD1
cdr3_aa: CASSLGWQGVTGELFF
cdr3_nt: TGTGCCAGCAGCTTGGGTTGGCAGGGGGTGACCGGGGAGCTGTTTTTT

clone_size: few
j_call: TRBJ2-2
v_call: TRBV5-4
d_call: .
cdr3_aa: CASKERGSGELFF
cdr3_nt: TGTGCCAGCAAGGAGAGGGGGTCCGGGGAGCTGTTTTTT

clone_size: few
j_call: TRBJ1-5
v_call: TRBV28
d_call: .
cdr3_aa: CASSLFYHQPQHF
cdr3_nt: TGTGCCAGCAGTTTATTCTATCATCAGCCCCAGCATTTT

clone_size: few
j_call: TRBJ2-7
v_call: TRBV10-3
d_call: .
cdr3_aa: CASGTATSYEQYF
cdr3_nt: TGTGCCAGCGGGACAGCCACCTCCTACGAGCAGTACTTC

clone_size: few
j_call: TRBJ2-3
v_call: TRBV20-1
d_call: .
cdr3_aa: CSARPFPDTQYF
cdr3_nt: TGCAGTGCTAGGCCCTTCCCAGATACGCAGTATTTT